One and the same sample provided the 29 T cell receptor beta chains below, sequenced in a study of cytomegalovirus exposure and HLA in healthy donors. Amplification used 60 Vbeta primers and 13 Jbeta primers. Data came from immunoSEQ multiplex PCR; TCRdb stores just in-frame clones and leaves some out. The table records about 260,000 clones, 80% to 90% of them present only once. The sample comprised PBMCs. These receptors were taken from a woman in her 40s in good health and CMV-seropositive.

The genes are TRBV28 and TRBJ2-7, with TRBD1 identical over 8 bases. Germline V gene sequence: CDR1 MDHEN, CDR2 SYDVKM. J gave up 2 bases and V 6 bases, and 3 bases lay outside the gene matches. The CDR3 runs 13 residues. This chain's CDR3 is CASRKQGAYEQYF. The CDR3 region has the DNA TGTGCCAGCAGGAAACAGGGGGCCTACGAGCAGTACTTC.

The CDR3 reads CAIRTSETLTDTQYF. The CDR3 DNA follows: TGTGCCATCAGGACTAGCGAGACACTCACAGATACGCAGTATTTT. V usage is TRBV10-3 and J usage is TRBJ2-3, with 8 bases identical to TRBD2. Germline CDR1 reads ENHRY; CDR2 reads SYGVKD. The CDR3 has 15 amino acids. J was trimmed by 2 bases and V by 6 bases; bases with no gene match: 7.

This chain joins TRBV9 and TRBJ2-2; TRBD2 matches 9 bases. Germline trimming cut 4 bases from V and 2 bases from J; bases unmatched to any gene: 9. Germline assignment: CDR1 SGDLS and CDR2 YYNGEE. This CDR3 is 17 amino acids long. The CDR3 DNA is TGTGCCAGCAGCCTACGGGATAGCGGGAGTAACACCGGGGAGCTGTTTTTT. Its translation: CASSLRDSGSNTGELFF. Combining the CDR3 with reference TRBV9 and TRBJ2-2 gives the whole variable domain DSGVTQTPKHLITATGQRVTLRCSPRSGDLSVYWYQQSLDQGLQFLIQYYNGEERAKGNILERFSAQQFPDLHSELNLSSLELGDSALYFCASSLRDSGSNTGELFFGEGSRLTVL.

The chain carries TRBV27 and TRBJ1-5; D uncertain. Looked up from germline, CDR1 is MNHEY and CDR2 is SMNVEV (reference sequence). The CDR3 is 11 residues long. V was clipped by 2 bases and J by 11 bases, with 7 bases between them. CDR3 residues: CASSLPPAQHF. The DNA of the CDR3 is TGTGCCAGCAGTTTACCCCCAGCCCAGCATTTT.

Turning to this clone: An end of the junction differs from the germline gene, which may be a read error. The V call is TRBV30, the J call TRBJ2-4; 8 bases fit TRBD2. The CDR3 runs to 15 residues. Germline CDR1 and CDR2: GTSNPN and SVGIG (reference sequence). In DNA form, the CDR3 reads TGTGCCTGGAGTGTACGGGAGGGGTCGGGAAACAGTCAGTACTTC. This codes for CAWSVREGSGNSQYF.

The chain links TRBV27 to TRBJ2-5, with 7 positions matching TRBD2. The J call may be mistaken, given a closer DNA end match to TRBJ2-7. The CDR3 spans 15 residues. Germline V lookup: CDR1 MNHEY, CDR2 SMNVEV (reference sequence). The CDR3 loop reads CASSSPSSGDYEQYF. The CDR3 DNA follows: TGTGCCAGCAGTTCCCCCTCCAGCGGGGACTACGAGCAGTACTTC.

This clone was recorded only once. This chain joins TRBV30 and TRBJ2-7; 8 nucleotides align to TRBD2. The trim removed 4 bases at V and 5 bases at J, leaving 16 bases unmatched. The germline V gene has CDR1 GTSNPN and CDR2 SVGIG (reference sequence). The CDR3 is made up of 16 amino acids. This chain's CDR3 is CAWTPSGGVIGDEQYF. The CDR3 nucleotides are TGTGCCTGGACCCCGTCGGGGGGGGTTATCGGCGACGAGCAGTACTTC.

This clone was seen a few times. The chain uses TRBV10-3 and TRBJ1-2, with TRBD1 matching over 7 bases. The CDR3 is 17 residues long. The V gene's germline CDR1 is ENHRY and CDR2 SYGVKD. V gave up 0 bases and J gave up 3 bases; unmatched junction bases: 10. The CDR3 spells CAISESWGQKQYYGYTF. As DNA, the CDR3 is TGTGCCATCAGTGAGTCTTGGGGACAGAAACAATACTATGGCTACACCTTC.

The rearrangement joins TRBV7-9 to TRBJ2-5; D may be TRBD1 (6 bases). The CDR3 spans 15 residues. The V gene lost 4 bases and the J gene lost 2 bases, with 14 bases spanning the gap. Germline V CDR1 and CDR2: SEHNR, FQNEAQ (reference sequence). The chain's CDR3 is CASSSRDNTQETQYF. DNA of the CDR3: TGTGCCAGCAGCTCCCGGGACAATACGCAAGAGACCCAGTACTTC.

The chain recombines TRBV7-2 with TRBJ2-1; 11 nucleotides line up with TRBD2. The CDR3 consists of 15 residues. Germline V gives CDR1 SGHTA, CDR2 FQGNSA. V gave up 3 bases and J gave up 8 bases; unmatched junction bases: 6. In DNA, the CDR3 is TGTGCCAGCAGCTTTAGCGGGAGGGTTGTGGATGAGCAGTTCTTC. Translation: CASSFSGRVVDEQFF.

This chain connects TRBV9 to TRBJ1-5, with a possible D match to TRBD1 (6 bases). Trimming stripped 3 bases from V and 5 bases from J, with 9 bases between. In germline, CDR1 is SGDLS, CDR2 YYNGEE. The CDR3 runs to 13 residues. The CDR3 protein is CASSATGHQPQHF. CDR3 bases: TGTGCCAGCAGCGCGACAGGTCATCAGCCCCAGCATTTT. The full variable domain, rest sourced from reference TRBV9 and TRBJ1-5, is DSGVTQTPKHLITATGQRVTLRCSPRSGDLSVYWYQQSLDQGLQFLIQYYNGEERAKGNILERFSAQQFPDLHSELNLSSLELGDSALYFCASSATGHQPQHFGDGTRLSIL.

V usage is TRBV9 and J usage is TRBJ2-1; 9 bases are shared with TRBD2. V trimming: 0 bases; J trimming: 8 bases; junction bases outside the gene matches: 9. The germline gives CDR1 SGDLS, CDR2 YYNGEE. The CDR3 extends over 16 amino acids. The CDR3: CASSVVGTSYWDEQFF. The DNA of the CDR3 is TGTGCCAGCAGCGTAGTGGGGACTAGCTATTGGGATGAGCAGTTCTTC.

On this clone itself: This CDR3 is also generated by other DNA sequences in the sample. The chain has TRBV18 and TRBJ1-1; no clear D gene. V lost 2 bases and J 5 bases, leaving 9 bases between the germline ends. Per germline, CDR1 KGHSH and CDR2 LQKENI. The CDR3 is 13 residues long. CDR3 loop: CASSPSGVTEAFF. The CDR3, as DNA: TGTGCCAGCTCACCATCTGGAGTTACTGAAGCTTTCTTT. Based on the CDR3 plus reference TRBV18 and TRBJ1-1, the full variable domain is NAGVMQNPRHLVRRRGQEARLRCSPMKGHSHVYWYRQLPEEGLKFMVYLQKENIIDESGMPKERFSAEFPKEGPSILRIQQVVRGDSAAYFCASSPSGVTEAFFGQGTRLTVV.

The chain uses TRBV9 and TRBJ2-3; weak D call: TRBD2 (6 bases). Germline loops: CDR1 SGDLS, CDR2 YYNGEE. There are 15 residues in the CDR3. Trimming left V 0 bases short and J 5 bases short, with 13 bases between. CDR3 DNA sequence: TGTGCCAGCAGCGTAGTCGGGAGCCACGGAGATACGCAGTATTTT. Protein: CASSVVGSHGDTQYF.

The V and J genes are TRBV28 and TRBJ2-1; 9 bases line up with TRBD2. Germline V gene sequence: CDR1 MDHEN, CDR2 SYDVKM. This CDR3 has 14 residues. V trimming: 8 bases; J trimming: 4 bases; junction bases outside the gene matches: 6. In DNA, the CDR3 is TGTGCCAGCGGCACTAGCGGGCGTTACAATGAGCAGTTCTTC. Amino acids: CASGTSGRYNEQFF.

The rearrangement joins TRBV10-3 to TRBJ1-5, with a weak D call TRBD1 (6 bases). The V and J ends lost 3 bases and 5 bases respectively, with 11 bases between them. The CDR3 contains 14 residues. Looked up from germline, CDR1 is ENHRY and CDR2 is SYGVKD. CDR3 DNA sequence: TGTGCCATCAGTGATCAACAGGGATATCAGCCCCAGCATTTT. Its protein is CAISDQQGYQPQHF.

The table lists this clone with a count of one. V and J are TRBV6-5 and TRBJ1-1; 8 bases map to TRBD1. CDR3 size: 14 residues. The ends lost 6 bases at V and 6 bases at J; junction bases unmatched: 9. Germline assignment: CDR1 MNHEY and CDR2 SVGAGI. The DNA of the CDR3 is TGTGCCAGCAGCACAGGGGGGTCTGTGGCTGAAGCTTTCTTT. Amino acid sequence: CASSTGGSVAEAFF.

This chain joins TRBV10-3 and TRBJ1-2, with a weak D call TRBD1 (6 bases). Trimming stripped 5 bases from V and 4 bases from J, with 17 bases between. The CDR3 contains 15 residues. The V gene's germline CDR1 is ENHRY and CDR2 SYGVKD. This CDR3 is CAISLKGEPGYGYTF. CDR3 nucleotides: TGTGCCATCAGTCTGAAGGGGGAGCCGGGCTATGGCTACACCTTC.

In this sample, this clone turned up once. The V call is TRBV6-5, the J call TRBJ2-7, with 7 bases aligning to TRBD1. This CDR3 contains 13 residues. V lost 6 bases and J lost 5; bases outside the gene matches: 7. Germline V gives CDR1 MNHEY, CDR2 SVGAGI. CDR3 coding DNA: TGTGCCAGCAGGAAGACAGGGAACGACGAGCAGTACTTC. Protein product: CASRKTGNDEQYF.

The V gene is TRBV18, the J gene TRBJ2-3, with 8 positions matching TRBD1. There are 17 residues in the CDR3. V lost 3 bases, J lost 6 bases, and 14 bases stayed unmatched. CDR1 KGHSH and CDR2 LQKENI come from the germline V gene. Here the CDR3 reads CASSPFLTGGRSDTQYF. The CDR3 bases are TGTGCCAGCTCACCTTTTCTAACAGGGGGTCGATCGGATACGCAGTATTTT.

The chain carries TRBV27 and TRBJ1-1; 8 nucleotides match TRBD1. With V trimmed by 5 bases and J by 7 bases, 9 bases remained unmatched. The germline V gene encodes CDR1 MNHEY and CDR2 SMNVEV (reference sequence). The CDR3 runs to 14 residues. The CDR3: CASSTDRVTGEAFF. CDR3 nucleotides: TGTGCCAGCAGTACGGACAGGGTTACGGGTGAAGCTTTCTTT.

V usage is TRBV28 and J usage is TRBJ2-7; 8 bases align to TRBD2. The germline V gene encodes CDR1 MDHEN and CDR2 SYDVKM. V was clipped by 7 bases and J by 4 bases; unmatched bases: 6. This CDR3 comprises 13 residues. For the CDR3, the DNA is TGTGCCAGCAAAATGAGCGGGAGTTACGAGCAGTACTTC. It encodes CASKMSGSYEQYF.

The V call is TRBV30, the J call TRBJ2-1; 11 nucleotides match TRBD2. V gave up 4 bases and J gave up 8 bases; unmatched junction bases: 7. This CDR3 has 14 residues. The V gene's germline CDR1 is GTSNPN and CDR2 SVGIG (reference sequence). Here the CDR3 reads CAWKTSGNLDEQFF. CDR3 nucleotides: TGTGCCTGGAAGACTAGCGGGAACTTAGATGAGCAGTTCTTC.

Comment on this clone: At the DNA level, this CDR3 is encoded by other sequences in the same sample as well. This chain joins TRBV10-3 and TRBJ1-2; D call uncertain. The CDR3 extends over 13 amino acids. Germline V gene data show CDR1 as ENHRY and CDR2 as SYGVKD. V was trimmed by 2 bases and J by 2 bases, leaving 6 bases between them. This chain's CDR3 is CAISETGNYGYTF. DNA for the CDR3: TGTGCCATCAGTGAGACGGGAAACTATGGCTACACCTTC.

The chain links TRBV11-1 to TRBJ1-2, with D perhaps matching TRBD1 (6 bases). CDR3 length: 13 amino acids. V dropped 5 bases and J dropped 6 bases, with 13 bases sitting between them. Germline lookup yields CDR1 SGHAT and CDR2 FQDESV (reference sequence). In nucleotides, the CDR3 is TGTGCCAGCAGCCCAAGCAGGGGTGATGGCTACACCTTC. Encoded protein: CASSPSRGDGYTF.

CDR3 protein: CASSHTGYAPQHF. The CDR3 DNA is TGTGCCAGCAGTCACACAGGGTACGCGCCCCAGCATTTT. The rearrangement links TRBV27 to TRBJ1-5; D might be TRBD1 (6 bases). The CDR3 has 13 amino acids. Looked up from germline, CDR1 is MNHEY and CDR2 is SMNVEV (reference sequence). V lost 5 bases and J lost 9, with 14 bases in between.

The chain couples TRBV2 to TRBJ2-1; the D gene is possibly TRBD1 (6 bases). This CDR3 is built from 16 residues. From germline, CDR1 is SNHLY and CDR2 FYNNEI. The V and J ends lost 4 bases and 1 base respectively, with 14 bases between them. CDR3 in amino acids: CASSAQGGGSYNEQFF. In DNA, the CDR3 is TGTGCCAGCAGTGCACAGGGTGGGGGATCCTACAATGAGCAGTTCTTC.

The rearrangement joins TRBV6-1 to TRBJ2-7; 9 nucleotides align to TRBD1. Germline CDR1 reads MNHNS; CDR2 reads SASEGT. With 6 bases clipped from V and 2 bases from J, the junction kept 5 bases outside the gene matches. There are 14 residues in the CDR3. The CDR3 DNA reads TGTGCCAGCAGGGGGGACAGGGAACCCTACGAGCAGTACTTC. This encodes CASRGDREPYEQYF.

V usage is TRBV4-2 and J usage is TRBJ2-1, with a possible D match to TRBD1 (6 bases). The CDR3 is made up of 17 amino acids. The germline V and J ends were trimmed by 0 bases and 3 bases, with 15 bases remaining between them. Germline assignment: CDR1 LGHNA and CDR2 YNFKEQ. The CDR3 sequence: CASSQDPGDISYNEQFF. The CDR3 nucleotides are TGTGCCAGCAGCCAAGATCCCGGGGACATCAGCTACAATGAGCAGTTCTTC.